The 23 T cell receptor beta chains presented below share a single source sample, sequenced in a study of CD8 T cells in Susac syndrome. Reverse transcription used about 0.45 to 1 ug RNA and random hexamers. TCRdb reprocessed the immunoSEQ multiplex PCR reads via MiXCR and lists one record per CDR3 protein. The sample holds 150,000 to 200,000 distinct CDR3 sequences, around 96% seen once. The sequenced sample was CD4+ T cells from PBMCs. The receptors shown here come from a human donor in good health.

The V gene is TRBV29-1, the J gene TRBJ2-1; TRBD1 matches at 7 bases. The CDR3 covers 15 residues. Germline loops: CDR1 SQVTM, CDR2 ANQGSEA. V was pared by 1 base and J by 7 bases, with 10 bases of the junction left unmatched. CDR3 region: CSVEAQGTAYNEQFF. CDR3 DNA sequence: TGCAGCGTTGAAGCCCAAGGGACAGCTTATAATGAGCAGTTCTTC.

The rearrangement links TRBV6-2 or TRBV6-3 to TRBJ2-1; 8 bases fit TRBD2. Looked up from germline, CDR1 is MNHEY and CDR2 is SVGEGT. The junction had 6 bases not matched to a gene; V was cut back by 0 bases and J by 14 bases. The CDR3 spans 13 residues. CDR3 residues: CASSYSQRGMEFF. CDR3 coding DNA: TGTGCCAGCAGTTACTCCCAGCGGGGGATGGAGTTCTTC.

V gene TRBV20-1 combines with J gene TRBJ1-3; a possible D gene is TRBD1 (5 bases). Trimming cost V 6 bases and J 0 bases, with 18 bases left between them. This CDR3 contains 16 residues. Germline V gene sequence: CDR1 DFQATT, CDR2 SNEGSKA (reference sequence). The CDR3 protein is CSAREIQDYSGNTIYF. The CDR3 DNA reads TGCAGTGCCCGAGAGATACAGGATTACTCTGGAAACACCATATATTTT.

The chain carries TRBV19 and TRBJ2-1; 11 bases agree with TRBD1. V was pared by 6 bases and J by 4 bases, with 8 bases of the junction left unmatched. CDR3 length equals 16 residues. CDR1 is LNHDA, CDR2 SQIVND, per germline (reference sequence). DNA of the CDR3: TGTGCCAGTAGAGGACAGGGGGCCCACAATTACAATGAGCAGTTCTTC. Translated, it gives CASRGQGAHNYNEQFF.

The chain couples TRBV12-3 or TRBV12-4 to TRBJ2-2; D uncertain. This CDR3 is built from 12 residues. V gave up 2 bases and J gave up 6 bases, with 4 bases separating them. DNA of the CDR3: TGTGCCAGCAGTTTATGGGCCGGGGAGCTGTTTTTT. Translated, it gives CASSLWAGELFF.

Only a few counts were recorded for this clonotype. The chain links TRBV29-1 to TRBJ1-1; possibly TRBD1 for D (6 bases). The CDR3 extends over 12 amino acids. Germline V gene lookup returns CDR1 SQVTM and CDR2 ANQGSEA. The CDR3 here is CSGGQTNTEAFF. CDR3 in DNA: TGCAGTGGCGGACAGACTAACACTGAAGCTTTCTTT.

The rearrangement joins TRBV5-1 to TRBJ2-1; D is unclear. V lost 3 bases, J lost 5 bases, and 12 bases lay in between. This CDR3 comprises 14 residues. In germline, CDR1 is SGHRS, CDR2 YFSETQ. The CDR3 region has the DNA TGCGCCAGCAGCTCCCTGGCGGCGGACAATGAGCAGTTCTTC. Encoded protein: CASSSLAADNEQFF.

V gene TRBV7-2 combines with J gene TRBJ2-7; 10 bases agree with TRBD2. The CDR3 is made up of 13 amino acids. J gave up 5 bases and V 5 bases, and 3 bases lay outside the gene matches. Germline CDR1 and CDR2: SGHTA and FQGNSA. The CDR3 DNA is TGTGCCAGCAGCCCTAGCGGGGGCAACGAGCAGTACTTC. This encodes CASSPSGGNEQYF.

The chain is built from TRBV6-2 or TRBV6-3 and TRBJ2-1; D might be TRBD2 (6 bases). CDR3 length: 14 residues. From germline, CDR1 is MNHEY and CDR2 SVGEGT. V lost 3 bases to trimming and J lost 6 bases, with 12 bases between them. CDR3 nucleotide sequence: TGTGCCAGCAGTTATAGGAGGGCTCGCAATGAGCAGTTCTTC. Translating it yields CASSYRRARNEQFF.

This clonotype showed up just a few times. Written as DNA, the CDR3 is TGTGCCAGCAGCCAGGGCTACGAGCAGTACTTC. The encoded protein is CASSQGYEQYF. The V gene is TRBV3-1, the J gene TRBJ2-7; D unresolved. Germline V gives CDR1 LGHDT, CDR2 YNNKEL (reference sequence). V lost 3 bases to trimming and J lost 3 bases, with 3 bases between them. This CDR3 contains 11 residues.

The CDR3 nucleotides read TGTGCCAGCAGCCCCAGACGAATCAATGAGCAGTTCTTC. It is translated as CASSPRRINEQFF. This chain uses TRBV2 with TRBJ2-1; D not certain. The germline V and J ends were trimmed by 6 bases and 6 bases, with 12 bases remaining between them. The germline V gene has CDR1 SNHLY and CDR2 FYNNEI. The CDR3 runs to 13 residues.

The genes are TRBV29-1 and TRBJ2-5, with 8 bases that match TRBD2. This CDR3 comprises 15 residues. The trim removed 6 bases at V and 0 bases at J, leaving 9 bases unmatched. In germline, CDR1 is SQVTM, CDR2 ANQGSEA. Here the CDR3 reads CSVRLAGTYQETQYF. Written as DNA, the CDR3 is TGCAGCGTACGCTTAGCGGGGACGTACCAAGAGACCCAGTACTTC.

The chain combines TRBV27 with TRBJ1-3; D uncertain. The CDR3 runs to 14 residues. Trimming removed 5 bases at V and 3 bases at J, with 11 bases between. CDR1 is MNHEY, CDR2 SMNVEV, per germline (reference sequence). The CDR3 DNA reads as TGTGCCAGCAGTCCCCAGATTCTTGGAAACACCATATATTTT. Translating gives CASSPQILGNTIYF.

J is TRBJ2-7 and V is TRBV29-1, with 10 bases matching TRBD2. This CDR3 comprises 15 residues. Germline trimming cut 7 bases from V and 1 base from J; bases unmatched to any gene: 10. Germline V gene data show CDR1 as SQVTM and CDR2 as ANQGSEA. CDR3 DNA: TGCAGCGCCCGATTCCCGGGACTAGCGTCCTACGAGCAGTACTTC. This gives the protein CSARFPGLASYEQYF.

J is TRBJ2-5 and V is TRBV27, with a weak D call TRBD1 (5 bases). The V end was cut by 2 bases, the J end by 4 bases, with 8 bases between. This CDR3 has 13 residues. The germline V gene encodes CDR1 MNHEY and CDR2 SMNVEV (reference sequence). CDR3 DNA sequence: TGTGCCAGCAGTTTACAGGGTACAGAGACCCAGTACTTC. Residues: CASSLQGTETQYF.

This sequence joins TRBV29-1 and TRBJ1-4; D remains ambiguous. The CDR3 loop spans 12 amino acids. Germline CDR1 SQVTM, CDR2 ANQGSEA. V lost 7 bases and J 4 bases, leaving 10 bases between the germline ends. The CDR3 DNA sequence: TGCAGCGGCGTGGGGATTAATGAAAAACTGTTTTTT. Translated: CSGVGINEKLFF.

The rearrangement joins TRBV5-1 to TRBJ2-5; the match to TRBD1 covers 8 bases. The CDR3 has 14 residues. V dropped 4 bases and J dropped 5; count of bases not matched to a gene: 7. The germline V gene encodes CDR1 SGHRS and CDR2 YFSETQ. DNA for the CDR3: TGCGCCAGCAGCCTCGGACAGGGTTGGGAGACCCAGTACTTC. Protein product: CASSLGQGWETQYF.

This sequence joins TRBV7-8 and TRBJ2-5; D may be TRBD1 (6 bases). With 5 bases removed from V and 1 base from J, the gap between germline ends came to 11 bases. The CDR3 totals 14 residues. The V gene's germline CDR1 is SGHVS and CDR2 FQNEAQ. The CDR3 DNA reads TGTGCCAGCAGCCGAGGCAGGGGCCAAGAGACCCAGTACTTC. It is translated as CASSRGRGQETQYF.

The CDR3 DNA reads as TGTGCCAGCAGCTGGGCGACGGAGCAGTACTTC. Its protein is CASSWATEQYF. This sequence joins TRBV5-6 and TRBJ2-7; D not resolved. The CDR3 consists of 11 residues. V lost 3 bases and J 7 bases, leaving 8 bases between the germline ends. Germline V gene sequence: CDR1 SGHDT, CDR2 YYEEEE.

A single count supports this clonotype. This sequence joins TRBV12-3 or TRBV12-4 and TRBJ1-1; 7 bases align to TRBD1. This CDR3 is built from 15 residues. V was pared by 5 bases and J by 0 bases, with 6 bases of the junction left unmatched. The CDR3 here is CASSPRDSMNTEAFF. The CDR3 DNA is TGTGCCAGCAGTCCCAGGGACAGCATGAACACTGAAGCTTTCTTT.

V and J are TRBV25-1 and TRBJ2-2, with D perhaps matching TRBD1 (7 bases). Germline lookup yields CDR1 MGHDK and CDR2 SYGVNS. The CDR3 has 16 residues. V was trimmed by 4 bases and J by 3 bases, leaving 15 bases between them. The CDR3: CASSVTRGAHTGELFF. The CDR3, as DNA: TGTGCCAGCAGTGTCACCAGGGGGGCTCACACCGGGGAGCTGTTTTTT.

This chain links TRBV5-1 with TRBJ2-7; 8 bases are shared with TRBD2. Trimming at V came to 4 bases and at J to 2 bases, leaving 5 bases not matched to a gene. There are 14 residues in the CDR3. Germline V gives CDR1 SGHRS, CDR2 YFSETQ. The CDR3 loop is CASSPLLAAYEQYF. Written as DNA, the CDR3 is TGCGCCAGCAGCCCGTTACTAGCGGCCTACGAGCAGTACTTC.

The rearrangement links TRBV7-9 to TRBJ2-1, with 9 bases lining up with TRBD2. The length of the CDR3 is 16 residues. V was pared by 3 bases and J by 2 bases, with 5 bases of the junction left unmatched. Germline V CDR1 and CDR2: SEHNR, FQNEAQ (reference sequence). The CDR3 reads CASSLSLAGAYNEQFF. As DNA, the CDR3 is TGTGCCAGCAGCTTGTCATTAGCGGGGGCCTACAATGAGCAGTTCTTC.